What follows describes a single TCR beta chain. This sample stems from a study of T cells in Graves' hyperthyroidism and ophthalmopathy. Ophthalmopathy patients all had a Clinical Activity Score of at least 3, a NOSPECS grade of at least 4 and disease under 3 months old. Pregnant or lactating patients were excluded, as were those with uncontrolled infection or other autoimmune disease. Isolation of PBMCs was performed on 8.5 to 10 ml fresh peripheral blood. Germline V lookup: CDR1 LGHDT, CDR2 YNNKEL (reference sequence). This CDR3 is 18 amino acids long. Trimming took 4 bases from V and 0 from J; bases not matched to a gene: 10. Amplification of TCR beta CDR3 regions was performed using RNA transcripts as template. During a first-round RT-PCR of the TCR CDR3, the HTBI primer set was used. Each CDR3 protein gets one entry after TCRdb re-called the multiplex PCR reads with MiXCR. The sample includes hundreds of thousands of distinct CDR3 sequences, less than 25% seen only once; the top ten take roughly a third.

This chain links TRBV3-1 with TRBJ1-3; TRBD1 matches at 9 bases. Material: blood. The source is a man aged 25 to 40 with Graves' ophthalmopathy. The CDR3 bases are TGTGCCAGCAGCCCCCGGGTGGGGGACAGGGCCTCTGGAAACACCATATATTTT. This gives the protein CASSPRVGDRASGNTIYF.